The T cell receptor (beta chain) under discussion was sequenced for a study of T-cell memory formation after mild COVID-19. This clonotype was seen a few times. TCRdb fed the 5' RACE reads into MiXCR, producing one record per CDR3 protein. Among 300,000 to 400,000 distinct CDR3 sequences listed, around 28% were seen once. This CDR3 has 16 residues. Germline values: CDR1 SGHDT, CDR2 YYEEEE. Unmatched junction bases numbered 8, after V lost 2 bases and J lost 4 bases. This sequence joins TRBV5-6 and TRBJ1-5, with 8 bases matching TRBD1. Sequenced sample: PBMCs or a T cell subset sorted from them (not recorded which). This sequence originates from an adult woman who had mild COVID-19 (a few samples of this study predate the infection). Cell type and time point are not known. The CDR3 DNA reads TGTGCCAGCAGCTTCCACTGGGGACAGGCTAATCAGCCCCAGCATTTT. Protein: CASSFHWGQANQPQHF.